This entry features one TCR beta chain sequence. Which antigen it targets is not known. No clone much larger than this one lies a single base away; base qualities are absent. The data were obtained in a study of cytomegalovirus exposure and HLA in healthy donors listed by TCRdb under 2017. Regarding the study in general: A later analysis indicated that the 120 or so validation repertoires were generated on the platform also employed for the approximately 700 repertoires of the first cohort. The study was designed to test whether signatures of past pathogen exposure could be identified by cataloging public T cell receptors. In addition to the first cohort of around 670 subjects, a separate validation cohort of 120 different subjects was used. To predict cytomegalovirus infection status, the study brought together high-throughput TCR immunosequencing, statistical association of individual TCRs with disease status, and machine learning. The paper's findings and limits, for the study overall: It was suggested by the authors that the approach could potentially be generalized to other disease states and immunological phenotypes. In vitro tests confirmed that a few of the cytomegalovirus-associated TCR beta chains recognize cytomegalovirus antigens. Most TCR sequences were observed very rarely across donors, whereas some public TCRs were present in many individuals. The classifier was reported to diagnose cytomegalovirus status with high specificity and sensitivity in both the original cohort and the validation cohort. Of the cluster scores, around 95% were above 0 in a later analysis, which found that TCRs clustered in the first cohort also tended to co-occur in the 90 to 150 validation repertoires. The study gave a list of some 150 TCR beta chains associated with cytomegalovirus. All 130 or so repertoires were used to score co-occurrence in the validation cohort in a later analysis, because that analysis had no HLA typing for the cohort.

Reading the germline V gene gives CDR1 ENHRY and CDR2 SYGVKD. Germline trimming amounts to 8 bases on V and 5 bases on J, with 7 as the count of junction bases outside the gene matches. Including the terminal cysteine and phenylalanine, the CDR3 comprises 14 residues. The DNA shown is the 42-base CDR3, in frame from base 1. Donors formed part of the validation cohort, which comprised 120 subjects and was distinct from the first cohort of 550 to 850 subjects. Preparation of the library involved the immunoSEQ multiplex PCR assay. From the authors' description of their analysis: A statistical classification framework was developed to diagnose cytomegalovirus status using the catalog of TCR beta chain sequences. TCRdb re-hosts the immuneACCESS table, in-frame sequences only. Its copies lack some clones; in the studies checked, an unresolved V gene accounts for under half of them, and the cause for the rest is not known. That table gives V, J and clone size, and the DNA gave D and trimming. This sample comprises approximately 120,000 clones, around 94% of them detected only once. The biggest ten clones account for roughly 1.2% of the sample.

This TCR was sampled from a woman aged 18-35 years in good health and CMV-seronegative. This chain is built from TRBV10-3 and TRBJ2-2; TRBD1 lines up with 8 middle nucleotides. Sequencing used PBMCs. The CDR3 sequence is CAIPDRVKTGELFF. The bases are TGTGCCATCCCGGACAGGGTTAAAACCGGGGAGCTGTTTTTT.